The clone carrying this T cell receptor beta chain was counted ten times or more. Its matching antigen is unknown. Around 450 ng RNA was reverse transcribed with alpha and beta constant-region primers. Alpha and beta chain libraries were made separately by chain-specific third strand synthesis with multiplexing indices. Ligation attached cDNA to a 5' RACE adapter that carried a random hexamer and SP2 site. TCRdb analysed the 5' RACE reads with MiXCR anew, one entry per CDR3 protein. The repertoire holds 15,000 to 20,000 distinct CDR3 sequences, roughly 8.2% seen once, with about 2.6% in the top ten. The source of the sample is a study of HIV-infected patients and healthy controls. Findings and limits, study-wide: HIV-infected repertoires had significantly higher mean Gini indices than controls, possibly reflecting oligoclonality. Compared with untreated HIV+ repertoires, healthy controls showed roughly threefold more distinct CDR3s and higher Shannon diversity. A major limitation was that merely sixteen HIV-infected individuals were processed.

Germline CDR1 is KGHSH and CDR2 is LQKENI. The V and J ends lost 2 bases and 2 bases respectively, with 6 bases between them. There are 13 residues in the CDR3. All unsorted peripheral T cells were captured because whole blood was used without fractionation. The chain is built from TRBV18 and TRBJ1-1; no reliable D call. The receptor was isolated from an adult in good health. Material: blood. CDR3 DNA sequence: TGTGCCAGCTCACCAGGGGTTAACACTGAAGCTTTCTTT. Protein sequence: CASSPGVNTEAFF.